This TCR beta chain was identified in a study of regulatory T cells in long-lasting Graves disease (dated by TCRdb to about 2021). For context, the study as a whole: In the newly diagnosed Graves' disease group, patients had been taking antithyroid drugs for less than 3 months. The study was registered as a clinical trial and conducted in China. This study used TCR sequencing and RNA sequencing of peripheral blood to compare persistent Graves' disease patients against newly diagnosed Graves' disease patients. A total of roughly 33 samples were covered by TCR sequencing, comprising roughly 13 persistent and approximately 20 newly diagnosed Graves' disease patients.

The time point tag for this specimen amounts to: newly diagnosed GD, antithyroid drugs for less than 3 months. RNA was extracted from PBMCs in TRIzol for both TCR sequencing and RNA sequencing. Graves' disease was diagnosed according to American Thyroid Association guidelines. Recruitment of patients was carried out at an endocrinology department in Xi'an, China. Each patient gave around 9.2 milliliters of peripheral blood, collected in an EDTA anticoagulant tube. Ficoll Paque Plus density gradient separation was used to isolate PBMCs, and no further T cell sorting was done. An Agilent 2100 Bioanalyzer and agarose gel were used to check RNA quality, while a NanoDrop 2000 measured RNA concentration. In its sample, this clonotype was seen many times. Its antigen target is currently unknown. No base quality values were provided; no much bigger clone lies one nucleotide off. V was cut back by 4 bases and J by 5 bases, leaving a gap of 14 bases between them. The germline V gene (reference sequence) yields LGHDT for CDR1 and YNNKEL for CDR2. The CDR3 runs 14 residues from the cysteine to the phenylalanine. Only the CDR3 DNA is retained, 42 bases long and in frame from the first base.

Points the paper makes about the study in general: Persistent disease showed preferential use of TRBV28, TRBJ1-2 and TRBJ2-5, whereas newly diagnosed disease favored TRBV20-1 and TRBJ2-1. Only peripheral blood was studied, because thyroid tissue, the primary lesion, was inaccessible. Sequencing and analysis were limited to the TCR beta chain. Compared with newly diagnosed patients, patients with persistent Graves' disease had lower TCR Shannon entropy and fewer highly expanded clones, which suggests clonal expansion. A larger number of public clonotypes was shared among persistent patients (about 2,700) than among newly diagnosed patients (about 990). The small sample size was acknowledged by the authors as a limitation that may reduce accuracy.

Library preparation used multiplex PCR. This sample was sequenced with an Illumina HiSeq 4000. To build TCR beta libraries, CDR3 regions were amplified by Arm-PCR using iRepertoire HTBI primers. Before sequencing, the PCR products underwent gel purification. In the authors' own workflow: Gene usage analysis of CDR3 amino acid clonotypes used the approximately 62 TRBV and some 15 TRBJ segments found across samples. Filtered high-quality paired reads were merged into contigs using COPE and FqMerger. BLAST was used to align contigs to IMGT TRBV, TRBD and TRBJ reference genes, and CDR3 was defined according to IMGT. Highly expanded clones were defined as clonotypes with a frequency above 0.1%. Shannon entropy served as the measure of repertoire diversity, while the Gini coefficient captured V-J evenness. A clonotype found in more than one individual was treated as public. In-frame beta chains were kept once TCRdb had trimmed the public reads at Q25 with fastp and called clones with MiXCR. Each record represents a unique CDR3 protein, reported with the most common genes and DNA among its rows. TCRdb, rather than the study authors, made the V and J calls. Here the sample has more than 300,000 distinct CDR3 sequences; about a sixth occur a single time. Jointly, the top ten make up 22% of the sample.

This TCR was sampled from a female donor with Graves disease. The V and J genes are TRBV3-1 and TRBJ1-1; TRBD1 is a weak D gene call, 6 bases matching. The sample in question was peripheral blood mononuclear cells (PBMCs), obtained at new diagnosis, from a patient treated with antithyroid drugs. The CDR3 amino acid sequence is: CASSPVQGQTEAFF. The sequence in DNA is TGTGCCAGCAGCCCAGTACAGGGTCAGACTGAAGCTTTCTTT.